This passage covers 9 T cell receptor beta chains from one sample sequenced in a study of cytomegalovirus exposure and HLA in healthy donors. PCR primers comprised 60 Vbeta and 13 Jbeta primers. Clones were read by immunoSEQ multiplex PCR, and TCRdb kept only the in-frame ones, dropping some. The table shows more than 150,000 clones, with around 80% occurring only once. Sequencing was performed on PBMCs. The origin of the receptors is a girl aged 5 to 17 in good health and CMV-seropositive.

Concerning this clone itself: Distinct nucleotide sequences in the sample also encode this CDR3. The chain uses TRBV27 and TRBJ2-1, with a tentative D call TRBD1 (6 bases). With 0 bases removed from V and 7 bases from J, the gap between germline ends came to 7 bases. The CDR3 runs 13 residues. Germline assignment: CDR1 MNHEY and CDR2 SMNVEV (reference sequence). In DNA form, the CDR3 reads TGTGCCAGCAGTTTATCGAGGGGGAATGAGCAGTTCTTC. Protein: CASSLSRGNEQFF.

This clone has a handful of counts. J is TRBJ2-1 and V is TRBV25-1; 12 bases are shared with TRBD2. This CDR3 contains 17 residues. J gave up 10 bases and V 3 bases, and 13 bases lay outside the gene matches. CDR1 MGHDK and CDR2 SYGVNS come from the germline V gene. The CDR3 sequence is CASSDSPGLAGPREQFF. CDR3 nucleotide sequence: TGTGCCAGCAGTGATTCCCCGGGACTAGCGGGCCCCAGAGAGCAGTTCTTC.

This chain links TRBV10-3 with TRBJ2-1; 7 bases match TRBD1. The CDR3 totals 15 residues. J lost 7 bases, V lost 6 bases, and 12 bases had no gene match. Germline CDR1 and CDR2: ENHRY and SYGVKD. CDR3: CAISRGSSLVNEQFF. The CDR3 bases are TGTGCCATCAGCAGGGGGAGTAGTCTAGTAAATGAGCAGTTCTTC.

This clone was recorded a few times. The chain combines TRBV30 with TRBJ2-5, with D hard to call. This CDR3 has 13 amino acids. CDR1 and CDR2 from the germline V gene are GTSNPN and SVGIG (reference sequence). Trimming shortened V by 2 bases and J by 4 bases, and 11 bases separated the two germline ends. The CDR3 DNA sequence: TGTGCCTGGAGTAGTGGAACAGCAGAGACCCAGTACTTC. Its translation: CAWSSGTAETQYF.

The rearrangement joins TRBV5-4 to TRBJ2-2; D is unclear. This CDR3 is built from 13 residues. Germline V gene lookup returns CDR1 SGHNT and CDR2 YYREEE (reference sequence). Deletions cut 2 bases from V and 4 bases from J, with 6 bases between. The CDR3 reads CASSLASTGELFF. The CDR3 region has the DNA TGTGCCAGCAGCTTAGCCTCCACCGGGGAGCTGTTTTTT.

On this clone itself: At one boundary the junction diverges from the germline segment, which might be a read error. The V call is TRBV6-1, the J call TRBJ1-5; D not certain. CDR1 is MNHNS, CDR2 SASEGT, per germline. The CDR3 totals 15 residues. The CDR3 loop reads CASSGNGVSNQPQHF. In nucleotides, the CDR3 is TGTGCCAGCAGTGGCAACGGGGTCAGCAATCAGCCCCAACATTTT.

With regard to this clone: The junction differs from germline at one of its ends, possibly a read error. The chain couples TRBV7-7 to TRBJ2-7; 9 nucleotides agree with TRBD1. Per germline, CDR1 SSHAT and CDR2 FNYEAQ (reference sequence). The length of the CDR3 is 14 residues. The CDR3 nucleotides are TGTGCTAGCAGCTCCGGGACAGGGCGCTACGAGCAGTACTTC. Translated, it gives CASSSGTGRYEQYF.

The chain combines TRBV7-6 with TRBJ2-1; 11 positions agree with TRBD2. After removal of 0 bases from V and 3 bases from J, the junction contained 4 bases not matched to a gene. Germline CDR1 is SGHVS and CDR2 is FNYEAQ. The CDR3 contains 17 residues. The CDR3 bases are TGTGCCAGCAGCTTAGCTACTAGCGGGGGTTACTACAATGAGCAGTTCTTC. As protein: CASSLATSGGYYNEQFF.

The chain joins TRBV19 to TRBJ2-3, with 8 bases matching TRBD2. CDR1 and CDR2 (germline): LNHDA, SQIVND (reference sequence). The CDR3 totals 16 residues. V lost 4 bases to trimming and J lost 5 bases; unmatched junction nucleotides: 11. Here the CDR3 DNA reads TGTGCCAGTAGTACCCGGACTAGCAGTTATGTAGATACGCAGTATTTT. Protein: CASSTRTSSYVDTQYF.